A selection of T cell receptor beta chains follows, all from one sample in a study of T cell repertoires in cytomegalovirus infection. These receptors lack a known antigen. TCRdb re-called the reads with MiXCR, one entry per CDR3 protein. The sample carries 680,000 or so distinct CDR3 sequences, around 32% recorded once. The source material was cultured PBMCs, sampled from culture after CMV antigen stimulation. These TCRs come from a human donor in good health (CMV status not recorded). Some clones in this sample may be carry-over from other donors' samples. Both conserved end residues are part of each CDR3. D genes are given only for firm matches. Size is stated for part of the rows, as once, few or many counts, or as a class when the clone is expanded.

v_call,clone_size,j_call,d_call,cdr3_nt,cdr3_aa
TRBV7-9,.,TRBJ1-6,.,TGTGCCAGCAGCTTAGGCCGCGCGGTTAATTCACCCCTCCACTTT,CASSLGRAVNSPLHF
TRBV5-4,.,TRBJ2-7,TRBD1,TGTGCCAGCAGCTTGGCCGGGACAGGACACTCCTACGAGCAGTACTTC,CASSLAGTGHSYEQYF
TRBV28,few,TRBJ2-7,.,TGTGCCAGCAGTTTGCTTGGGGGGTTCGAGCAGTACTTC,CASSLLGGFEQYF
TRBV7-9,.,TRBJ2-1,.,TGTGCCAGCAGCTTAAACGGGTCTCCGGGGGATGAGCAGTTCTTC,CASSLNGSPGDEQFF
TRBV7-2,few,TRBJ2-2,.,TGTGCCAGCAGCTTAGGCGTGCCTTACACCGGGGAGCTGTTTTTT,CASSLGVPYTGELFF
TRBV6-1,.,TRBJ2-6,.,TGTGCCAGCGGCTCGGGGGCCAACGTCCTGACTTTC,CASGSGANVLTF
TRBV29-1,once,TRBJ2-1,TRBD2,TGCAGCGGGCTAGCGGGAAACTATGAGCAGTTCTTC,CSGLAGNYEQFF
TRBV7-2,many,TRBJ2-3,.,TGTGCCAGCAGGCTAGAAGATACGCAGTATTTT,CASRLEDTQYF
TRBV6-2/TRBV6-3,.,TRBJ1-2,.,TGTGCCAGCAGACGGGGCCCCTATGGCTACACCTTC,CASRRGPYGYTF
TRBV19,.,TRBJ2-1,TRBD2,TGTGCCAGTAGTATTGGGCTAGCGGGGGGAATCTATGAGCAGTTCTTC,CASSIGLAGGIYEQFF
TRBV25-1,.,TRBJ1-2,.,TGTGCCAGCAGCGGGACACCTAATCTGGATGGCTACACCTTC,CASSGTPNLDGYTF
TRBV6-2/TRBV6-3,.,TRBJ2-5,.,TGTGCCAGCATCCAGACGGCCGGGGCCCTCTCGGAGACCCAGTACTTC,CASIQTAGALSETQYF
TRBV5-1,.,TRBJ1-1,.,TGCGCCAGCAGCTTGGACCGGGGGCGAGATGGCGCTGAAGCTTTCTTT,CASSLDRGRDGAEAFF
TRBV7-6,.,TRBJ1-1,.,TGTGCCAGCAGCTTCTCCTCCATGAGCACTGAAGCTTTCTTT,CASSFSSMSTEAFF
TRBV6-1,.,TRBJ2-1,TRBD2,TGTGCCAGCAGGCTAGCGGGAGCAGCGAATGAGCAGTTCTTC,CASRLAGAANEQFF
TRBV12-5,.,TRBJ2-5,TRBD2,TGTGCTAGTGCTCGGGGGGGACTAGCGGGGTGGCAAGAGACCCAGTACTTC,CASARGGLAGWQETQYF
TRBV6-1,few,TRBJ2-7,.,TGTGCCAGCAGTGAAGGGATTGCATACGAGCAGTACTTC,CASSEGIAYEQYF
TRBV7-2,many,TRBJ1-6,.,TGTGCCAGCAGCAGAATAAGCGGACTAAAGGGTTCACCCCTCCACTTT,CASSRISGLKGSPLHF
TRBV6-5,few,TRBJ2-4,.,TGTGCCAGCATGGCGGTAAGGACAGCCTTCGCCAAAAACATTCAGTACTTC,CASMAVRTAFAKNIQYF
TRBV7-4,.,TRBJ2-2,.,TGTGCCAGCAGCTTACTATCACAGTTCGGGGAGCTGTTTTTT,CASSLLSQFGELFF
TRBV28,once,TRBJ2-1,TRBD2,TGTGCCAGCAGTCCGCCGACTAGCGGGGGTTACCTTCACAATGAGCAGTTCTTC,CASSPPTSGGYLHNEQFF
TRBV10-2,.,TRBJ1-4,TRBD1,TGCGCCAGCAGTGAGTCGAGGACTCGGGCCAGTGCAGGGGGTGAAAAACTGTTTTTT,CASSESRTRASAGGEKLFF
TRBV20-1,few,TRBJ2-3,TRBD2,TGCAGTGCCACCGGGACTAGCTACATCAGCACAGATACGCAGTATTTT,CSATGTSYISTDTQYF
TRBV7-2,few,TRBJ1-1,.,TGTGCCAGCAGTATCAGCCCGAACACTGAAGCTTTCTTT,CASSISPNTEAFF
TRBV15,few,TRBJ2-3,.,TGTGCCACCAGCAGAACACAACCACAAGGAACAGATACGCAGTATTTT,CATSRTQPQGTDTQYF
TRBV7-2,many,TRBJ2-1,.,TGTGCCAGCAGCGTTGCTTCTACCCCCTACAATGAGCAGTTCTTC,CASSVASTPYNEQFF
TRBV7-2,many,TRBJ1-2,.,TGTGCCAGCAGCTTAGAAAGATTAAGTCTCTATGGCTACACCTTC,CASSLERLSLYGYTF
TRBV7-9,few,TRBJ1-1,.,TGTGCCAGCAGCTTAATCGGCGGAGGGGAAGCTGAAGCTTTCTTT,CASSLIGGGEAEAFF
TRBV5-6,few,TRBJ2-4,.,TGTGCCAGCAGCCCCGGGGCCCCGGGAGCACAAGCGGAAAACATTCAGTACTTC,CASSPGAPGAQAENIQYF
TRBV28,.,TRBJ1-2,.,TGTGCCAGCACTAATGCGGGCCGGGACAACTATGGCTACACCTTC,CASTNAGRDNYGYTF
TRBV2,.,TRBJ2-5,.,TGTGCCAGCAGTCTAGCAGCTTTAGGAGGCCAAGAGACCCAGTACTTC,CASSLAALGGQETQYF
TRBV2,.,TRBJ2-7,.,TGTGCCAGCACTCTATTGGACGGCCTTTGGGGCGAGCAGTACTTC,CASTLLDGLWGEQYF
TRBV10-3,.,TRBJ2-2,TRBD1,TGTGCCATCAGTGAAACCTACAGGGGCCGGGTCACCGGGGAGCTGTTTTTT,CAISETYRGRVTGELFF
TRBV19,few,TRBJ1-5,.,TGTGCCAGTAGCCTTTTGAGGGCGGATCAGCCCCAGCATTTT,CASSLLRADQPQHF
TRBV12-3/TRBV12-4,.,TRBJ2-3,.,TGTGCCAGCAGGTTTTACGGGAGCACAGATACGCAGTATTTT,CASRFYGSTDTQYF
TRBV7-9,many,TRBJ2-7,TRBD1,TGTGCCAGCAGCTCGACGGGACAGGGCCACTACGAGCAGTACTTC,CASSSTGQGHYEQYF
TRBV2,.,TRBJ2-3,.,TGTGCCAGCATGGGACAAGATTTGGATCCTCCAGATACGCAGTATTTT,CASMGQDLDPPDTQYF
TRBV6-6,.,TRBJ1-4,.,TGTGCCATCCTATCGACAGGTTATGAAAAACTGTTTTTT,CAILSTGYEKLFF
TRBV5-5,.,TRBJ2-1,.,TGTGCCAGCAGCCTCAACGGAGGGACGCTCTTC,CASSLNGGTLF
TRBV7-2,many,TRBJ1-4,TRBD1,TGTGCCAGCAGCTTGTCAGGGGGAAGTAATGAAAAACTGTTTTTT,CASSLSGGSNEKLFF